A selection of T cell receptor beta chains follows, all from one sample in a study of blood T cell repertoires in COVID-19. The method was immunoSEQ multiplex PCR; TCRdb's version includes in-frame clones alone and lacks a portion of them. The table shows some 120,000 clones, with more than 65% occurring only once. Sequenced sample: peripheral blood. The receptors derive from a human donor in a cohort sampled during active COVID-19. Each CDR3 is given with its conserved first and last residue. Fields, in order: D gene, J gene, clone size, CDR3 length, V gene, CDR3 DNA, CDR3 protein. D genes are given only for firm matches. Clone size is not always given. Where it is, it says once, few, many or a class for expanded clones.

NA TRBJ2-3 NA 15 TRBV6-5 TGTGCCGGGAACTTGGACGGGGAAAATTCAGATACGCAGTATTTT CAGNLDGENSDTQYF
TRBD2 TRBJ2-7 NA 14 TRBV7-9 TGTGCCAGCAGCTCGGCGGGACTAGACTACGAGCAGTACTTC CASSSAGLDYEQYF
NA TRBJ2-3 NA 14 TRBV19 TGTGCCAGTGCGGGACTCGTGGGCGCAGATACGCAGTATTTT CASAGLVGADTQYF
TRBD2 TRBJ2-5 few 15 TRBV11-2 TGTGCCAGCAGCTTTATATTAGCGGGAGGAGAGACCCAGTACTTC CASSFILAGGETQYF
TRBD1 TRBJ1-2 NA 13 TRBV5-5 TGTGCCAGCAGCAATCCCGGGACAGACGGCTACACCTTC CASSNPGTDGYTF
NA TRBJ2-5 NA 14 TRBV5-8 TGTGCCAGCAGCTTGAACCTCAGAGGAGAGACCCAGTACTTC CASSLNLRGETQYF
NA TRBJ2-7 NA 12 TRBV6-1 TGTGCCAGCAGTGAAGGCCGGGGTGGGCAGTACTTC CASSEGRGGQYF
TRBD1 TRBJ2-7 NA 15 TRBV11-2 TGTGCCAGCAGCTGGGGCAGGGGGCGCTTTGACGAGCAGTACTTC CASSWGRGRFDEQYF
TRBD2 TRBJ2-4 NA 19 TRBV5-4 TGTGCCAGCAGCTCCCCCCGTAGCGGGACGTCTCCTGTAGGTGGCATTCAGTACTTC CASSSPRSGTSPVGGIQYF
TRBD1 TRBJ1-1 NA 16 TRBV5-4 TGTGCCAGCAGCTTAAACAGGGGCGTGAAGAACACTGAAGCTTTCTTT CASSLNRGVKNTEAFF
NA TRBJ2-7 once 11 TRBV7-9 TGTGCCAGCAGCATTACCTACGAGCAGTACTTC CASSITYEQYF
NA TRBJ1-1 NA 15 TRBV7-2 TGTGCCAGCAGCTCAGGACAGTTCATGAACACTGAAGCTTTCTTT CASSSGQFMNTEAFF
TRBD2 TRBJ2-1 NA 14 TRBV7-3 TGTGCCAGCAGCTTGGGACTAGCGGGGGTCGAGCAGTTCTTC CASSLGLAGVEQFF
TRBD1 TRBJ1-2 NA 17 TRBV4-2 TGTGCCAGCAGCCAACAGGGGGCACTCAAGGGTAACTATGGCTACACCTTC CASSQQGALKGNYGYTF
NA TRBJ1-2 NA 12 TRBV4-2 TGTGCCAGCGGGGGCAGGGACTATGGCTACACCTTC CASGGRDYGYTF
NA TRBJ1-2 once 13 TRBV28 TGTGCCAGCAGTCCCGGGTCCGTCTATGGCTACACCTTC CASSPGSVYGYTF
TRBD1 TRBJ1-2 few 14 TRBV2 TGTGCCAGCAGCCGGACAGGGACCAGTAATGGCTACACCTTC CASSRTGTSNGYTF
TRBD2 TRBJ2-7 once 16 TRBV18 TGTGCCAGCTCACTGGGTAGCGGGGGGACCTCCTACGAGCAGTACTTC CASSLGSGGTSYEQYF
NA TRBJ1-3 NA 15 TRBV6-5 TGTGCCAGCAGTTACTCTGCAGGCTCTGGAAACACCATATATTTT CASSYSAGSGNTIYF
NA TRBJ1-1 NA 14 TRBV28 TGTGCCAGCAGTTTAGGGGGACACCCTCGAGAGGCTTTCTTT CASSLGGHPREAFF
NA TRBJ1-4 NA 16 TRBV5-1 TGCGCCAGCAGCCCCTTTCCGGCAGGGACTAATGAAAAACTGTTTTTT CASSPFPAGTNEKLFF